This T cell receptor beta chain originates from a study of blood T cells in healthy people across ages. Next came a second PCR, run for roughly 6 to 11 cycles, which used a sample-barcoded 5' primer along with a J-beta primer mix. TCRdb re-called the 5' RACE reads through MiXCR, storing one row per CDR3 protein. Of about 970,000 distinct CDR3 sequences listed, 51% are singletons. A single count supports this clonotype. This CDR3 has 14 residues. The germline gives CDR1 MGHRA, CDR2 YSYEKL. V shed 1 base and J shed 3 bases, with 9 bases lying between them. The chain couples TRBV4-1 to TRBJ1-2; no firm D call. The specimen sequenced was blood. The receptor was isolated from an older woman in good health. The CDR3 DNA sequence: TGCGCCAGCAGCCAAGGGAGGGTCCACTATGGCTACACCTTC. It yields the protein CASSQGRVHYGYTF.